A selection of T cell receptor beta chains follows, all from one sample in a study of T cell changes during pregnancy in multiple sclerosis. Clones were read by immunoSEQ multiplex PCR, and TCRdb kept only the in-frame ones, dropping some. The repertoire consists of around 51,000 clones, with 94% occurring once and the leading ten covering just under 0.6%. The source material was CD4+ T cells from peripheral blood mononuclear cells, sampled in the second trimester of pregnancy. The receptors shown here come from a female donor with multiple sclerosis, enrolled in a pregnancy study. Both conserved end residues are part of each CDR3. The D gene is left open where the match is weak. A row's size may be missing; if present it is once, few, many or a size class.

CDR3 DNA: TGTGCCAGCAGCGTAGATCTGGGCCAATACACTGAAGCTTTCTTT; CDR3 protein: CASSVDLGQYTEAFF; clone size: -; D gene: -; V gene: TRBV9; J gene: TRBJ1-1
CDR3 DNA: TGTGCCAGCAGCGCGACAGGGGGCGGCGAGACCCAGTACTTC; CDR3 protein: CASSATGGGETQYF; clone size: -; D gene: TRBD1; V gene: TRBV2; J gene: TRBJ2-5
CDR3 DNA: TGCGCCAGCAGCTCGGGACAGGGGATAACTAATGAAAAACTGTTTTTT; CDR3 protein: CASSSGQGITNEKLFF; clone size: -; D gene: TRBD1; V gene: TRBV5-1; J gene: TRBJ1-4
CDR3 DNA: TGCGCCAGCAGCCAAGAGGGGGGAGTTAACACCGGGGAGCTGTTTTTT; CDR3 protein: CASSQEGGVNTGELFF; clone size: -; D gene: -; V gene: TRBV4-3; J gene: TRBJ2-2
CDR3 DNA: TGTGCCATCAGTGATCCCGGGACAGGGGATTTACCCCTCCACTTT; CDR3 protein: CAISDPGTGDLPLHF; clone size: once; D gene: TRBD1; V gene: TRBV10-3; J gene: TRBJ1-6
CDR3 DNA: TGTGCCAGCAATGATCGGTCGGAGGGGGCGACTGAAGCTTTCTTT; CDR3 protein: CASNDRSEGATEAFF; clone size: -; D gene: TRBD1; V gene: TRBV6-1; J gene: TRBJ1-1
CDR3 DNA: TGTGCCAGCAGCTTAGGAACTAACACTGAAGCTTTCTTT; CDR3 protein: CASSLGTNTEAFF; clone size: -; D gene: -; V gene: TRBV11-2; J gene: TRBJ1-1
CDR3 DNA: TGTGCCAGCAGTGAATTTAGCGGGGGTGTACCCTACGAGCAGTACTTC; CDR3 protein: CASSEFSGGVPYEQYF; clone size: -; D gene: TRBD2; V gene: TRBV25-1; J gene: TRBJ2-7
CDR3 DNA: TGTGCCAGCAGCTTGGTCGGGGGGGGCAAGGATGAGCAGTTCTTC; CDR3 protein: CASSLVGGGKDEQFF; clone size: -; D gene: TRBD2; V gene: TRBV5-4; J gene: TRBJ2-1
CDR3 DNA: TGTGCCAGCAGCTTACAGGGACAGCCCTCCTACGAGCAGTACTTC; CDR3 protein: CASSLQGQPSYEQYF; clone size: -; D gene: TRBD1; V gene: TRBV7-2; J gene: TRBJ2-7
CDR3 DNA: TGTGCCAGCAGTTACCGGGACAGGAACTACGAGCAGTACTTC; CDR3 protein: CASSYRDRNYEQYF; clone size: -; D gene: TRBD1; V gene: TRBV6-5; J gene: TRBJ2-7
CDR3 DNA: TGTGCCAGTAGTTCTACAGACTCTGGAAACACCATATATTTT; CDR3 protein: CASSSTDSGNTIYF; clone size: -; D gene: -; V gene: TRBV19; J gene: TRBJ1-3
CDR3 DNA: TGTGCCAGCAGCTTAAGTAGGGGGCAAGAGACCCAGTACTTC; CDR3 protein: CASSLSRGQETQYF; clone size: once; D gene: -; V gene: TRBV7-2; J gene: TRBJ2-5
CDR3 DNA: TGTGCCATCAGTGAGTCTGGGGGGGGGCCCTACGAGCAGTACTTC; CDR3 protein: CAISESGGGPYEQYF; clone size: -; D gene: -; V gene: TRBV10-3; J gene: TRBJ2-7
CDR3 DNA: TGTGCCAGCAGTAAGCTGGGGGCTTGGGCAGATACGCAGTATTTT; CDR3 protein: CASSKLGAWADTQYF; clone size: -; D gene: -; V gene: TRBV27; J gene: TRBJ2-3
CDR3 DNA: TGCAGCGTTGAGTTGTCAGCAGGTCAGCCCCAGCATTTT; CDR3 protein: CSVELSAGQPQHF; clone size: -; D gene: -; V gene: TRBV29-1; J gene: TRBJ1-5
CDR3 DNA: TGTGCCAGCAGTGAGGACAGGGGGTCCCGCGAGCAGTACTTC; CDR3 protein: CASSEDRGSREQYF; clone size: -; D gene: TRBD1; V gene: TRBV2; J gene: TRBJ2-7
CDR3 DNA: TGCGCCAGCAGCCCGGGACAGGGTAATGAAAAACTGTTTTTT; CDR3 protein: CASSPGQGNEKLFF; clone size: -; D gene: TRBD1; V gene: TRBV4-1; J gene: TRBJ1-4
CDR3 DNA: TGTGCCACCAGCAGAGTTGTCAGACAAAATGAAAAACTGTTTTTT; CDR3 protein: CATSRVVRQNEKLFF; clone size: -; D gene: -; V gene: TRBV15; J gene: TRBJ1-4
CDR3 DNA: TGTGCCAGCAGCTTGGACGGGACAGGGTTGGAGACCCAGTACTTC; CDR3 protein: CASSLDGTGLETQYF; clone size: once; D gene: TRBD1; V gene: TRBV5-4; J gene: TRBJ2-5
CDR3 DNA: TGTGCCAGCAGCATAACTAGCGGGGGGGCCTCTTCTAACTACGAGCAGTACTTC; CDR3 protein: CASSITSGGASSNYEQYF; clone size: -; D gene: TRBD2; V gene: TRBV11-2; J gene: TRBJ2-7
CDR3 DNA: TGTGCCACCAGCGGGACTCCTCGGGATGGTACGCAGTATTTT; CDR3 protein: CATSGTPRDGTQYF; clone size: -; D gene: -; V gene: TRBV15; J gene: TRBJ2-3
CDR3 DNA: TGTGCCAGTAGTATAGCGACAGGGACTAGACCCTACAATGAGCAGTTCTTC; CDR3 protein: CASSIATGTRPYNEQFF; clone size: -; D gene: -; V gene: TRBV19; J gene: TRBJ2-1
CDR3 DNA: TGTGCCAGCAGCCCCCGGGCGGGGAACACCATATATTTT; CDR3 protein: CASSPRAGNTIYF; clone size: -; D gene: -; V gene: TRBV9; J gene: TRBJ1-3
CDR3 DNA: TGTGCCAGCAGTTACTCAGGAGCTGGAAACACCATATATTTT; CDR3 protein: CASSYSGAGNTIYF; clone size: -; D gene: -; V gene: TRBV6-5; J gene: TRBJ1-3
CDR3 DNA: TGTGCCAGCAAGTTCCAAAGCGGGGCTGACACAGATACGCAGTATTTT; CDR3 protein: CASKFQSGADTDTQYF; clone size: -; D gene: TRBD2; V gene: TRBV19; J gene: TRBJ2-3
CDR3 DNA: TGTGCCAGCAGTGAATCGGACAGGCCATATGAAAAACTGTTTTTT; CDR3 protein: CASSESDRPYEKLFF; clone size: -; D gene: TRBD1; V gene: TRBV6-1; J gene: TRBJ1-4
CDR3 DNA: TGTGCCAGCTTTGGGGAGTCGAACACCGGGGAGCTGTTTTTT; CDR3 protein: CASFGESNTGELFF; clone size: -; D gene: -; V gene: TRBV6-5; J gene: TRBJ2-2
CDR3 DNA: TGTGCCATCAGTGACCAAACAGGGAACCCTAACTATGGCTACACCTTC; CDR3 protein: CAISDQTGNPNYGYTF; clone size: -; D gene: -; V gene: TRBV10-3; J gene: TRBJ1-2
CDR3 DNA: TGTGCCAGTAGTCCGGAGGCAATCCCCACTGAAGCTTTCTTT; CDR3 protein: CASSPEAIPTEAFF; clone size: -; D gene: -; V gene: TRBV19; J gene: TRBJ1-1
CDR3 DNA: TGTGCCAGTAGTCATTGGAGGGAAGGGAACGGGGAGCTGTTTTTT; CDR3 protein: CASSHWREGNGELFF; clone size: -; D gene: -; V gene: TRBV19; J gene: TRBJ2-2
CDR3 DNA: TGTGCCAGTCACTTGGGGGGGGCCGATGGTGAGACCCAGTACTTC; CDR3 protein: CASHLGGADGETQYF; clone size: -; D gene: -; V gene: TRBV6-1; J gene: TRBJ2-5
CDR3 DNA: TGTGCCAGCAGCTTGACAGGGGGGAACACTGAAGCTTTCTTT; CDR3 protein: CASSLTGGNTEAFF; clone size: -; D gene: TRBD1; V gene: TRBV7-3; J gene: TRBJ1-1
CDR3 DNA: TGTGCCAGCAGCCCCGGAGGGGGGGCCTATAATTCACCCCTCCACTTT; CDR3 protein: CASSPGGGAYNSPLHF; clone size: -; D gene: -; V gene: TRBV9; J gene: TRBJ1-6
CDR3 DNA: TGTGCCAGCAGGCGCGGGACCGACAATGAGCAGTTCTTC; CDR3 protein: CASRRGTDNEQFF; clone size: -; D gene: -; V gene: TRBV6-6; J gene: TRBJ2-1
CDR3 DNA: TGCGCCAGCAGCTTGTCAGATGGAAACACCATATATTTT; CDR3 protein: CASSLSDGNTIYF; clone size: once; D gene: -; V gene: TRBV5-1; J gene: TRBJ1-3
CDR3 DNA: TGTGCCAGTACCCTCGGTCCGGTAGTTGGAAACACCATATATTTT; CDR3 protein: CASTLGPVVGNTIYF; clone size: -; D gene: -; V gene: TRBV19; J gene: TRBJ1-3
CDR3 DNA: TGTGCCAGTACCCAGCTGGGGGGGCCAGTAGGCTACACCTTC; CDR3 protein: CASTQLGGPVGYTF; clone size: -; D gene: -; V gene: TRBV19; J gene: TRBJ1-2
CDR3 DNA: TGTGCCAGCAGCCAAGAACCCCAGGGTAGGGTCAATGAGCAGTTCTTC; CDR3 protein: CASSQEPQGRVNEQFF; clone size: -; D gene: -; V gene: TRBV14; J gene: TRBJ2-1
CDR3 DNA: TGTGCCAGCAGCCGAAGAGGTCATCAGCCCCAGCATTTT; CDR3 protein: CASSRRGHQPQHF; clone size: -; D gene: -; V gene: TRBV14; J gene: TRBJ1-5
CDR3 DNA: TGTGCCAGCAGCCCGGGACAGGGCGCATTGGCTGAAGCTTTCTTT; CDR3 protein: CASSPGQGALAEAFF; clone size: -; D gene: TRBD1; V gene: TRBV5-8; J gene: TRBJ1-1
CDR3 DNA: TGTGCCAGCTCACCACAACTACCTTTTAACACCGGGGAGCTGTTTTTT; CDR3 protein: CASSPQLPFNTGELFF; clone size: -; D gene: -; V gene: TRBV18; J gene: TRBJ2-2
CDR3 DNA: TGTGCCTGGAGGGAACAGGGGGGGAACACTGAAGCTTTCTTT; CDR3 protein: CAWREQGGNTEAFF; clone size: few; D gene: TRBD1; V gene: TRBV30; J gene: TRBJ1-1
CDR3 DNA: TGTGCCAGCAGCTTACTAGCGGGGGAGTACAATGAGCAGTTCTTC; CDR3 protein: CASSLLAGEYNEQFF; clone size: -; D gene: TRBD2; V gene: TRBV11-2; J gene: TRBJ2-1
CDR3 DNA: TGTGCCAGCAGCTTAGGACTAGCGGGGGGAAGAAACAATGAGCAGTTCTTC; CDR3 protein: CASSLGLAGGRNNEQFF; clone size: -; D gene: TRBD2; V gene: TRBV11-3; J gene: TRBJ2-1
CDR3 DNA: TGTGCCAGCAGTGAAGCAGGAGGGAGGCAGCCCCAGCATTTT; CDR3 protein: CASSEAGGRQPQHF; clone size: once; D gene: -; V gene: TRBV6-1; J gene: TRBJ1-5
CDR3 DNA: TGTGCCAGCTCCCCGGGGACAGGATATAATTCACCCCTCCACTTT; CDR3 protein: CASSPGTGYNSPLHF; clone size: -; D gene: TRBD1; V gene: TRBV7-2; J gene: TRBJ1-6
CDR3 DNA: TGTGCCTGGAGACTAGCGGGGGTTGAGACCCAGTACTTC; CDR3 protein: CAWRLAGVETQYF; clone size: -; D gene: TRBD2; V gene: TRBV30; J gene: TRBJ2-5
CDR3 DNA: TGTGCCAGCAGTTACCAGATGCGGGGGACCCAGTACTTC; CDR3 protein: CASSYQMRGTQYF; clone size: -; D gene: -; V gene: TRBV6-5; J gene: TRBJ2-5
CDR3 DNA: TGCGCCAGCAGCCGGGAGGGGTTAGGCCCAGCAGCCCTCCACTTT; CDR3 protein: CASSREGLGPAALHF; clone size: -; D gene: -; V gene: TRBV5-1; J gene: TRBJ1-6
CDR3 DNA: TGTGCCAGCAACCCCCACCGGGGACAAAACAATGAGCAGTTCTTC; CDR3 protein: CASNPHRGQNNEQFF; clone size: -; D gene: -; V gene: TRBV7-2; J gene: TRBJ2-1
CDR3 DNA: TGCAGCGTTTATCCAACAAGCTCTGGAAACACCATATATTTT; CDR3 protein: CSVYPTSSGNTIYF; clone size: -; D gene: -; V gene: TRBV29-1; J gene: TRBJ1-3
CDR3 DNA: TGTGCCAGCTCCCGAGGGGCACGGGGGGCCGATGGCTACACCTTC; CDR3 protein: CASSRGARGADGYTF; clone size: -; D gene: -; V gene: TRBV11-2; J gene: TRBJ1-2
CDR3 DNA: TGTGCCAGCAGCGCGGACCCCCGGGGGGCCGGGTGGGAGACCCAGTACTTC; CDR3 protein: CASSADPRGAGWETQYF; clone size: -; D gene: -; V gene: TRBV9; J gene: TRBJ2-5
CDR3 DNA: TGTGCCAGCCAAATTCCCGGGACAGGGTTTCGTAAAACTGAAGCTTTCTTT; CDR3 protein: CASQIPGTGFRKTEAFF; clone size: -; D gene: TRBD1; V gene: TRBV19; J gene: TRBJ1-1
CDR3 DNA: TGTGCCAGCAGTGAAGTACTGACAGGTGGTGCCCAGTACTTC; CDR3 protein: CASSEVLTGGAQYF; clone size: -; D gene: -; V gene: TRBV6-1; J gene: TRBJ2-5